Following are 18 T cell receptor beta chains from one sample sequenced in a study of CD8+ T cells in alopecia areata. In each case, RNA was isolated and then reverse transcribed into cDNA as the sequencing template. The data were produced by immunoSEQ multiplex PCR, yet TCRdb's version contains in-frame clones alone and is incomplete. The sample has about 150,000 clones; around 47% are singletons. The sample comprised CD4+ T cells sorted from blood. The receptors shown here come from a human donor with alopecia areata.

The gene calls are TRBV29-1 and TRBJ1-3; no definite D call. The V gene lost 4 bases and the J gene lost 0 bases, with 10 bases spanning the gap. Germline values: CDR1 SQVTM, CDR2 ANQGSEA. The CDR3 runs 14 residues. CDR3 bases: TGCAGCGTTGGGGCGGCCTTCTCTGGAAACACCATATATTTT. Residues: CSVGAAFSGNTIYF.

This clone has just a few counts. J is TRBJ2-1 and V is TRBV11-2, with D possibly matching TRBD2 (6 bases). The V and J ends lost 5 bases and 9 bases respectively, with 14 bases between them. The CDR3 has 13 residues. The germline V gene encodes CDR1 SGHAT and CDR2 FQNNGV. The DNA for the CDR3 is TGTGCCAGCAGCCCCCGACTAGTTCCTGAGCAGTTCTTC. Its translation: CASSPRLVPEQFF.

The chain is built from TRBV29-1 and TRBJ2-5; D might be TRBD2 (6 bases). V was shortened by 5 bases and J by 2 bases, with 9 bases between the two germline ends. CDR3 length: 12 amino acids. The V gene's germline CDR1 is SQVTM and CDR2 ANQGSEA. The CDR3: CSVWRAQETQYF. The DNA for the CDR3 is TGCAGCGTTTGGAGGGCTCAAGAGACCCAGTACTTC.

J is TRBJ1-5 and V is TRBV6-1; D unclear. Trimming removed 3 bases at V and 3 bases at J, with 3 bases between. The CDR3 sequence is 12 residues long. Germline CDR1 MNHNS, CDR2 SASEGT. CDR3 region: CASSEVNQPQHF. The CDR3 coding sequence is TGTGCCAGCAGTGAGGTCAATCAGCCCCAGCATTTT.

This sequence joins TRBV7-8 and TRBJ2-7; TRBD1 matches at 7 bases. This CDR3 has 15 amino acids. Unmatched junction bases numbered 6, after V lost 2 bases and J lost 2 bases. Germline V gives CDR1 SGHVS, CDR2 FQNEAQ. The CDR3 nucleotides are TGTGCCAGCAGCTTACACCGGACAGGCCCCTACGAGCAGTACTTC. Its protein is CASSLHRTGPYEQYF.

This clone was seen only a few times. This chain joins TRBV7-9 and TRBJ1-1, with TRBD1 identical over 7 bases. The CDR3 covers 15 residues. Germline V gives CDR1 SEHNR, CDR2 FQNEAQ (reference sequence). J was trimmed by 0 bases and V by 4 bases; bases with no gene match: 5. Written as DNA, the CDR3 is TGTGCCAGCAGCTCCCGGGACAGAGTGAACACTGAAGCTTTCTTT. This translates into CASSSRDRVNTEAFF.

V gene TRBV7-9 combines with J gene TRBJ2-1, with TRBD1 matching 7 bases. Germline values: CDR1 SEHNR, CDR2 FQNEAQ (reference sequence). The junction had 12 bases not matched to a gene; V was cut back by 4 bases and J by 9 bases. The length of the CDR3 is 15 residues. This chain's CDR3 is CASSSPTKQGTEQFF. The CDR3, as DNA: TGTGCCAGCAGCTCACCTACTAAACAGGGGACTGAGCAGTTCTTC.

V and J are TRBV27 and TRBJ2-1; perhaps TRBD2 as D (6 bases). Germline V gives CDR1 MNHEY, CDR2 SMNVEV (reference sequence). The germline V and J ends were trimmed by 5 bases and 4 bases, with 15 bases remaining between them. CDR3 length: 15 residues. The CDR3 coding sequence is TGTGCCAGCAGTATCAGGCGGGACGCGTACAATGAGCAGTTCTTC. This sequence encodes CASSIRRDAYNEQFF.

V and J are TRBV28 and TRBJ2-7; the D is unclear. V dropped 2 bases and J dropped 0 bases, with 8 bases sitting between them. Germline V gene lookup returns CDR1 MDHEN and CDR2 SYDVKM. CDR3 length equals 14 residues. The CDR3 protein is CASSLAAHSYEQYF. As DNA, the CDR3 is TGTGCCAGCAGTTTAGCGGCCCACTCCTACGAGCAGTACTTC.

The chain uses TRBV13 and TRBJ2-7, with a weak D call TRBD1 (5 bases). The CDR3 consists of 14 residues. V lost 5 bases and J 0 bases, leaving 11 bases between the germline ends. Germline CDR1 reads PRHDT; CDR2 reads FYEKMQ (reference sequence). CDR3 bases: TGTGCCAGCAGCCCCCGGCAGGGCTCCTACGAGCAGTACTTC. Its translation: CASSPRQGSYEQYF.

The chain couples TRBV29-1 to TRBJ1-5, with D possibly matching TRBD1 (6 bases). Trimming took off 4 bases at V and 5 bases at J, with 9 bases between the two ends. This CDR3 spans 12 amino acids. Germline V CDR1 and CDR2: SQVTM, ANQGSEA. Here the CDR3 DNA reads TGCAGCGTTGGACAGGTAGATCAGCCCCAGCATTTT. Protein: CSVGQVDQPQHF. The variable domain in full, with the rest retrieved from reference TRBV29-1 and TRBJ1-5, is SAVISQKPSRDICQRGTSLTIQCQVDSQVTMMFWYRQQPGQSLTLIATANQGSEATYESGFVIDKFPISRPNLTFSTLTVSNMSPEDSSIYLCSVGQVDQPQHFGDGTRLSIL.

This clone was detected a few times. The chain combines TRBV29-1 with TRBJ2-1; no clear D gene. Trimming cost V 4 bases and J 9 bases, with 13 bases left between them. CDR1 SQVTM and CDR2 ANQGSEA come from the germline V gene. The CDR3 is made up of 12 amino acids. CDR3: CSVVGFESEQFF. In nucleotides, the CDR3 is TGCAGCGTTGTGGGGTTCGAAAGTGAGCAGTTCTTC.

V is TRBV6-1 and J is TRBJ1-2, with TRBD1 matching 9 bases. The CDR3 runs to 14 residues. The V and J ends lost 6 bases and 4 bases, in that order; junction bases with no gene match: 6. CDR1 and CDR2 (germline): MNHNS, SASEGT. In DNA, the CDR3 is TGTGCCAGCAGCCGACAGGGGGACGCCTATGGCTACACCTTC. As protein: CASSRQGDAYGYTF.

The rearrangement uses TRBV27 and TRBJ1-2, with D possibly TRBD1 on 5 matching bases. V lost 4 bases and J 1 base, leaving 13 bases between the germline ends. The germline CDR1 and CDR2 sequences are MNHEY and SMNVEV (reference sequence). The CDR3 is made up of 15 amino acids. The CDR3 DNA reads as TGTGCCAGCAGTTCATCCCTTGGGGGTAACTATGGCTACACCTTC. This encodes CASSSSLGGNYGYTF.

Comments on this clone: An end of the junction differs from the germline gene, which may be a read error. This sample includes further DNA sequences coding for the same CDR3. The genes are TRBV5-1 and TRBJ2-5; D is unresolved. The CDR3 length is 14 residues. Germline CDR1 and CDR2: SGHRS and YFSETQ. The CDR3 loop reads CASSLRTDQETQYF. The DNA for the CDR3 is TGCGCCAGCAGCTTGAGGACCGACCAGGAGACCCAGTACTTC.

This clone was seen a few times. This chain uses TRBV5-1 with TRBJ2-5; 11 bases align to TRBD1. Germline V gives CDR1 SGHRS, CDR2 YFSETQ. This CDR3 contains 16 residues. The trim removed 2 bases at V and 3 bases at J, leaving 6 bases unmatched. This CDR3 reads CASSLGPGQGEETQYF. CDR3 bases: TGCGCCAGCAGCTTAGGGCCGGGACAGGGGGAAGAGACCCAGTACTTC. The entire variable domain, with the rest obtained from reference TRBV5-1 and TRBJ2-5, is as follows: KAGVTQTPRYLIKTRGQQVTLSCSPISGHRSVSWYQQTPGQGLQFLFEYFSETQRNKGNFPGRFSGRQFSNSRSEMNVSTLELGDSALYLCASSLGPGQGEETQYFGPGTRLLVL.

The chain uses TRBV7-9 and TRBJ2-5, with a weak D call TRBD2 (5 bases). Germline V gene lookup returns CDR1 SEHNR and CDR2 FQNEAQ (reference sequence). CDR3 size: 15 residues. Between the trimmed V and J ends, which lost 7 bases and 2 bases, there was a span of 17 bases. The CDR3 coding sequence is TGTGCCAGCATCGAACCTAGCCGGCGGCAAGAGACCCAGTACTTC. This gives the protein CASIEPSRRQETQYF.

J is TRBJ2-3 and V is TRBV5-1; 15 bases line up with TRBD2. V was clipped by 2 bases and J by 3 bases; unmatched bases: 7. This CDR3 has 18 residues. The germline gives CDR1 SGHRS, CDR2 YFSETQ. The CDR3 loop reads CASSFGTSGRRGTDTQYF. In nucleotides, the CDR3 is TGCGCCAGCAGCTTCGGGACTAGCGGGAGGAGGGGGACAGATACGCAGTATTTT.